This T cell receptor (beta chain) was obtained from a study of human T cells and chemical hapten exposure. The overall study: Patients were mainly female, each with alopecia areata, totalis or universalis.

CDR1 is SQVTM and CDR2 is ANQGSEA in the germline V gene. The CDR3 sequence is 15 residues long. V gave up 2 bases and J gave up 2 bases; unmatched junction bases: 4. During construction of the library, unique molecular identifiers were attached to individual cDNA molecules for quantitative, reproducible TCR counting. TCRdb processed the RACE reads anew with MiXCR; each CDR3 protein has one entry. Among tens of thousands of distinct CDR3 sequences listed, approximately 8.6% were seen once. The time point was: patch test 1, 2 weeks after DPC sensitization. Sample treatment: therapeutic diphenylcyclopropenone sensitization with weekly scalp DPC. This clonotype showed up many times.

Sample: whole blood, taken in connection with sensitization to the hapten diphenylcyclopropenone (DPC). The sequence came from a middle-aged woman with alopecia areata. Some clones in this sample may be carry-over from other donors' samples. The V call is TRBV29-1, the J call TRBJ2-3; 10 bases agree with TRBD2. The CDR3 sequence: CSVELAGAFTDTQYF. The CDR3 nucleotides read TGCAGCGTTGAACTAGCGGGGGCCTTCACAGATACGCAGTATTTT.